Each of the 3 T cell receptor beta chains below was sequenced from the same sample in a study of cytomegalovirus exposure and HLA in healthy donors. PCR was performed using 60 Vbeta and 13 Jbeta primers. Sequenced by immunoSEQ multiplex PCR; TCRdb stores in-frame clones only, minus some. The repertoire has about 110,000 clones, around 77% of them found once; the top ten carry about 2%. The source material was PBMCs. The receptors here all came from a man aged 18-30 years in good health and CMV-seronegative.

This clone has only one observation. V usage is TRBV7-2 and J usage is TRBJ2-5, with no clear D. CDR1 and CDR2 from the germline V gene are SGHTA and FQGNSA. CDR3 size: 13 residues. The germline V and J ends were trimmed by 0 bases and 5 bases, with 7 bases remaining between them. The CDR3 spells CASSLALEETQYF. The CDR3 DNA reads TGTGCCAGCAGCTTAGCCCTCGAGGAGACCCAGTACTTC.

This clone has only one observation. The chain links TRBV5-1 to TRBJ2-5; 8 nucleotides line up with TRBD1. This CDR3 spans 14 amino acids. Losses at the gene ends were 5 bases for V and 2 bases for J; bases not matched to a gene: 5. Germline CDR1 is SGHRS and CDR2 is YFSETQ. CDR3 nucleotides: TGCGCCAGCAGGGGACAGGTAGTTCAAGAGACCCAGTACTTC. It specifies CASRGQVVQETQYF.

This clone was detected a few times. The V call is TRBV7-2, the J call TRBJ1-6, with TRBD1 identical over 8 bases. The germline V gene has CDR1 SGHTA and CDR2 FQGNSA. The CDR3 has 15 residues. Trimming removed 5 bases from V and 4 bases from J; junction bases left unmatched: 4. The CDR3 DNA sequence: TGTGCCAGCAGCCAAGGACAGGGTTATAATTCACCCCTCCACTTT. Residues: CASSQGQGYNSPLHF.